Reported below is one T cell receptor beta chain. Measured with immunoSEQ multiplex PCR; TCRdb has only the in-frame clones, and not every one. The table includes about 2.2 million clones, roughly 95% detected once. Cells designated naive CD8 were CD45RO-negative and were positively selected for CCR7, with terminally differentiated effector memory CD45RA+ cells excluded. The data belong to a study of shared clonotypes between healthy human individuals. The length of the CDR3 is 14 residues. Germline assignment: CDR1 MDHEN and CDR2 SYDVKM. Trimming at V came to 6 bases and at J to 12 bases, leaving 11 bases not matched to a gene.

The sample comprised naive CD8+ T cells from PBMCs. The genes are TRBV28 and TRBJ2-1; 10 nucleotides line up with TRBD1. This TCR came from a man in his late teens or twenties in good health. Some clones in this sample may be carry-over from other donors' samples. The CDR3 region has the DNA TGTGCCAGCAGCCTAGGGAGGACAGGGGGTATGCAGTTCTTC. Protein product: CASSLGRTGGMQFF.